The T cell receptor (beta chain) under discussion was sequenced for a study of shared clonotypes between healthy human individuals. Turning to the study itself: The donor pool was made up of two women and three men aged 18 to 49. Study conclusions and caveats: Roughly 5% of naive CD4 clonotypes were shared across four donors. Estimated richness was generally greater in naive than memory subsets.

Naive CD8 isolation took CD45RO-negative cells positively selected for CCR7 and excluded terminally differentiated effector memory CD45RA+ cells. CDR3 length: 14 amino acids. Trimming removed 6 bases from V and 0 bases from J; junction bases left unmatched: 2. CDR1 and CDR2 from the germline V gene are MDHEN and SYDVKM. Sequencing was performed with immunoSEQ multiplex PCR; in TCRdb, only in-frame clones are kept and a portion is missing. The sample holds millions of clones, roughly 95% seen once. Of note for this clone: The antigen is unknown.

The chain joins TRBV28 to TRBJ1-3; 7 positions match TRBD1. This TCR derives from a man younger than 35 in good health. Sequenced material: naive CD8+ T cells sorted from blood. This chain's CDR3 is CASSDRASGNTIYF. The CDR3 DNA follows: TGTGCCAGCAGCGACAGGGCCTCTGGAAACACCATATATTTT.